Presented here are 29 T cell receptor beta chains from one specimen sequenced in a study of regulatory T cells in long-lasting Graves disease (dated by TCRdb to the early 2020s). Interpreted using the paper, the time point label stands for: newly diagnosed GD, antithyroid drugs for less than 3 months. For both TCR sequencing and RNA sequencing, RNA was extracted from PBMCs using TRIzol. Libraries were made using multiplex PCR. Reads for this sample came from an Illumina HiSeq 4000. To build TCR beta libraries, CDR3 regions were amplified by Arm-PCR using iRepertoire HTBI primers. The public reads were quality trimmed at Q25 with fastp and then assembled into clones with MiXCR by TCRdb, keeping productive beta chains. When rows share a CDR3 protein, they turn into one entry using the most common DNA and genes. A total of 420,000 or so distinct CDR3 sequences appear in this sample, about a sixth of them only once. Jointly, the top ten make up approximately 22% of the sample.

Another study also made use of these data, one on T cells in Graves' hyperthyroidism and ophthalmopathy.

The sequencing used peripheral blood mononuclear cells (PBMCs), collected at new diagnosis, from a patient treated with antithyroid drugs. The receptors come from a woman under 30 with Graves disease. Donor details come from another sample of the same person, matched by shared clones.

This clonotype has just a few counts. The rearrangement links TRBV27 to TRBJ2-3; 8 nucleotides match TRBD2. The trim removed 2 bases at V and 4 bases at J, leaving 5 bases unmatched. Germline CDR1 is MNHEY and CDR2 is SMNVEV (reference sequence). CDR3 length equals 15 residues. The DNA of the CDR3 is TGTGCCAGCAGTTTACAAGCGGGAGTGCCAGATACGCAGTATTTT. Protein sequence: CASSLQAGVPDTQYF.

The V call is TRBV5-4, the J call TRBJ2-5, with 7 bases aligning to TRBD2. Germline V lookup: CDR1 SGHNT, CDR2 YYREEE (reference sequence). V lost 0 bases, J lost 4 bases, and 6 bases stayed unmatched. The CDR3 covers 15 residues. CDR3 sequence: CASSLVAGAAETQYF. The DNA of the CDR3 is TGTGCCAGCAGCTTGGTGGCGGGAGCGGCAGAGACCCAGTACTTC.

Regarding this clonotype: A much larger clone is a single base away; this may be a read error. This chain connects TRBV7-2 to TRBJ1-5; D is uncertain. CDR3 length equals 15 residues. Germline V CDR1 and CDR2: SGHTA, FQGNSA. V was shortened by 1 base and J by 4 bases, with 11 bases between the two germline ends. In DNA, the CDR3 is TGTGCCAGCAGCTTAGTTTTGGCGGAGAATCAGCCCCAGCATTTT. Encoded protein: CASSLVLAENQPQHF.

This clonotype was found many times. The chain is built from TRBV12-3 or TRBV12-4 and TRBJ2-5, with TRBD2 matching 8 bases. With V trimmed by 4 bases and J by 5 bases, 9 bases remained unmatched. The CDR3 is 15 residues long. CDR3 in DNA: TGTGCCAGCAGTTATCCCGGGAGGGCCGTGGAGACCCAGTACTTC. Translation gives CASSYPGRAVETQYF.

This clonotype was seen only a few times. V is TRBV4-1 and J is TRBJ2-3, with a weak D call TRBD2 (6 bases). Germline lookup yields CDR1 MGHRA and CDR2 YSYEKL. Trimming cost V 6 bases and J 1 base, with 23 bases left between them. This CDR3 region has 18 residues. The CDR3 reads CASSHLRVAGLGTDTQYF. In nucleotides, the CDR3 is TGCGCCAGCAGTCATCTTCGGGTGGCGGGACTGGGCACAGATACGCAGTATTTT.

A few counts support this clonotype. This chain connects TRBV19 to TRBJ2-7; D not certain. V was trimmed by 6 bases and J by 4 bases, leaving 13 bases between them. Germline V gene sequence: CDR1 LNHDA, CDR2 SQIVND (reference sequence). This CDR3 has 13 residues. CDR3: CASSTRVGYEQYF. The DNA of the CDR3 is TGTGCCAGTAGCACCCGGGTTGGGTACGAGCAGTACTTC.

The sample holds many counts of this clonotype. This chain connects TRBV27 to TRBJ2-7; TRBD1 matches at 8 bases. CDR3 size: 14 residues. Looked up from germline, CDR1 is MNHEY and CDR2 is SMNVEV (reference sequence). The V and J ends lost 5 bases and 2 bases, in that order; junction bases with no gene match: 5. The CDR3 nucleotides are TGTGCCAGCAGTAGGGACAGGAGGACCTACGAGCAGTACTTC. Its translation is CASSRDRRTYEQYF.

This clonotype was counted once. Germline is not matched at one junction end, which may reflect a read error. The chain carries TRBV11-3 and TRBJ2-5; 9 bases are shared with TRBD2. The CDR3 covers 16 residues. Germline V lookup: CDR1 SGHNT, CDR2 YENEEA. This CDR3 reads CASSPGVAGDQETQCF. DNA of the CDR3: TGTGCCAGCAGCCCCGGAGTAGCGGGAGATCAGGAGACCCAGTGCTTC.

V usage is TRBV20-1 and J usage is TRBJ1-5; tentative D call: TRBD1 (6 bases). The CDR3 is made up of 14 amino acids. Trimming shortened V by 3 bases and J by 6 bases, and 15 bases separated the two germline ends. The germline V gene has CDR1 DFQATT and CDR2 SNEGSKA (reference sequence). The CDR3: CSASPPGHFQPQHF. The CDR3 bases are TGCAGTGCTAGCCCCCCGGGACACTTTCAGCCCCAGCATTTT.

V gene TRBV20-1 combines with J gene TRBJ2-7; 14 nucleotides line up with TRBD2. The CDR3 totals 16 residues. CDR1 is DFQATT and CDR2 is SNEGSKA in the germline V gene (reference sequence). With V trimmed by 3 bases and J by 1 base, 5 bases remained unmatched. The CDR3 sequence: CSARGGTSGSSYEQYF. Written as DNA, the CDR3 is TGCAGTGCTAGGGGCGGGACTAGCGGGAGTTCCTACGAGCAGTACTTC.

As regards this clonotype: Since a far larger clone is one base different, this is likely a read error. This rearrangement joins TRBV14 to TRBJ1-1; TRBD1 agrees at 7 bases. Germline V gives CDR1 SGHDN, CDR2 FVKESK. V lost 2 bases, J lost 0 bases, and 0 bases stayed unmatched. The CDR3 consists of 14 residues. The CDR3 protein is CASSQTGVNTEAFF. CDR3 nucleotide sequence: TGTGCCAGCAGCCAAACAGGGGTGAACACTGAAGCTTTCTTT.

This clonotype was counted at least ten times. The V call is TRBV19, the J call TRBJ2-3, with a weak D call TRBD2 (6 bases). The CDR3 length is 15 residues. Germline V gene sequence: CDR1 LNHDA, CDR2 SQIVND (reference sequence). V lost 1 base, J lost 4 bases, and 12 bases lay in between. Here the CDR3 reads CASSIAGAGADTQYF. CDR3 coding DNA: TGTGCCAGTAGTATAGCGGGAGCTGGCGCAGATACGCAGTATTTT.

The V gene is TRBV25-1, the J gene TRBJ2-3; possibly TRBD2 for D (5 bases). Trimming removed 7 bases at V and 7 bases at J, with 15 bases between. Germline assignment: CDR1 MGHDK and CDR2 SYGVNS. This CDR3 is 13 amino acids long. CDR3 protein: CASTPPGSYTQYF. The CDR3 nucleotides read TGTGCCAGCACCCCCCCGGGGAGTTATACGCAGTATTTT.

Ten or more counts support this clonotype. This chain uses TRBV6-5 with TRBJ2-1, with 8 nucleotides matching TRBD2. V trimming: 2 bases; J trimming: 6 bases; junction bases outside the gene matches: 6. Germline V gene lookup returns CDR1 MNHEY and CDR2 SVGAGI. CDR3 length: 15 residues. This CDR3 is CASSYLTSVSNEQFF. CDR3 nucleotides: TGTGCCAGCAGTTACCTGACTAGCGTCAGCAATGAGCAGTTCTTC.

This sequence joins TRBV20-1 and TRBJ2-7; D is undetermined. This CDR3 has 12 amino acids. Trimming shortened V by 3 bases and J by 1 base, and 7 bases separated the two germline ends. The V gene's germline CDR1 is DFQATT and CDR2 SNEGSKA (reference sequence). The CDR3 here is CSASGISYEQYF. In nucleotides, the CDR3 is TGCAGTGCTAGTGGGATATCCTACGAGCAGTACTTC.

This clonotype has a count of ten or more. The CDR3 DNA reads TGTGCCAGCAGTTCAAGAGTCGGGTTGGGCGAGCAGTACTTC. Its protein product is CASSSRVGLGEQYF. The rearrangement joins TRBV2 to TRBJ2-7; D remains ambiguous. The ends were cut back, 5 bases at V and 6 bases at J, with 17 bases in the middle. Germline assignment: CDR1 SNHLY and CDR2 FYNNEI. CDR3 length: 14 amino acids.

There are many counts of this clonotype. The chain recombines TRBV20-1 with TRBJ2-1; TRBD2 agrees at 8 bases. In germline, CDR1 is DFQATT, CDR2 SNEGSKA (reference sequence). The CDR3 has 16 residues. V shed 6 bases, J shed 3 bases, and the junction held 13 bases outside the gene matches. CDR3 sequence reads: CSAKRLAGRLYNEQFF. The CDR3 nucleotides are TGCAGTGCCAAGCGGCTAGCGGGCAGACTCTACAATGAGCAGTTCTTC.

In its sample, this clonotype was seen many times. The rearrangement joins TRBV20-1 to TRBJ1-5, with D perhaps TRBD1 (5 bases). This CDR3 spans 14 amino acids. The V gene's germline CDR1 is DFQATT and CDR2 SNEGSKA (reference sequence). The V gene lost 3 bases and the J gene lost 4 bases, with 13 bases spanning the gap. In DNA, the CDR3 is TGCAGTGCTAGTTGGGGGATGGGAAATCAGCCCCAGCATTTT. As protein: CSASWGMGNQPQHF.

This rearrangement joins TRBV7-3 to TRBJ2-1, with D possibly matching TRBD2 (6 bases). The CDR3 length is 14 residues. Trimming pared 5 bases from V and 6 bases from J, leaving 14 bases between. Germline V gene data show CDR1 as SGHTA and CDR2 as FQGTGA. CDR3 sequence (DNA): TGTGCCAGCAGCCCAACCCCCGGGAGCAATGAGCAGTTCTTC. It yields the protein CASSPTPGSNEQFF.

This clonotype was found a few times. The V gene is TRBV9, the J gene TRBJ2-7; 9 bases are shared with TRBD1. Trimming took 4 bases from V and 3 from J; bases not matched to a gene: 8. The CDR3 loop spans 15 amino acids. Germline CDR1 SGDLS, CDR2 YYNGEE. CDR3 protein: CASSPQGQGYYEQYF. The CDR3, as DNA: TGTGCCAGCAGCCCCCAGGGACAGGGATACTACGAGCAGTACTTC. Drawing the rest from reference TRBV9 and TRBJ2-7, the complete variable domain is DSGVTQTPKHLITATGQRVTLRCSPRSGDLSVYWYQQSLDQGLQFLIQYYNGEERAKGNILERFSAQQFPDLHSELNLSSLELGDSALYFCASSPQGQGYYEQYFGPGTRLTVT.

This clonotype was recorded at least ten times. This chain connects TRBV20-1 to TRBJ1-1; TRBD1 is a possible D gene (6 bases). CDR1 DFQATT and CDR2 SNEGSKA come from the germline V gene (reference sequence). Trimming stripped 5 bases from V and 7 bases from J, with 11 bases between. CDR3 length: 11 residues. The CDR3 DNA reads TGCAGTGCTGGGGACACGGATGAAGCTTTCTTT. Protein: CSAGDTDEAFF.

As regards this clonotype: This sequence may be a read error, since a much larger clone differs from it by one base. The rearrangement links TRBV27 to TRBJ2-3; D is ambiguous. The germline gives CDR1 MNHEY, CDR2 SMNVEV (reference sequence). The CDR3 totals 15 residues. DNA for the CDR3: TGTGCCAGCGGTTTGCGTGTGGTTGGTACAGATACGCAGTATTTT. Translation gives CASGLRVVGTDTQYF.

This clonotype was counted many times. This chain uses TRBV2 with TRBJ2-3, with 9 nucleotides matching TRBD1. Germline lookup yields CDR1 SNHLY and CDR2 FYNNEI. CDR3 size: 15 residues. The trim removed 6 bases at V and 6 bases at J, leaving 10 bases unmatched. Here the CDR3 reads CASRSRQGEADTQYF. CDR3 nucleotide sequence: TGTGCCAGCAGATCCCGACAGGGGGAGGCCGATACGCAGTATTTT.

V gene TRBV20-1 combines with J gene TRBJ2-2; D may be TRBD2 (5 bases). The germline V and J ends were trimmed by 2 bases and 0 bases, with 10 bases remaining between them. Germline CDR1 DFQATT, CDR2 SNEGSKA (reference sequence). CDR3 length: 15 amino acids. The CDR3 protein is CSARLAGPNTGELFF. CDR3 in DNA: TGCAGTGCTAGACTGGCGGGTCCGAACACCGGGGAGCTGTTTTTT.

CDR3 in amino acids: CASSSSGVGAQHF. The CDR3 region has the DNA TGTGCCAGTAGTTCCTCAGGGGTCGGGGCCCAGCATTTT. The gene calls are TRBV19 and TRBJ1-5, with D possibly matching TRBD1 (6 bases). V was cut by 5 bases and J by 11 bases, with 16 bases left in between. Germline values: CDR1 LNHDA, CDR2 SQIVND (reference sequence). The CDR3 covers 13 residues.

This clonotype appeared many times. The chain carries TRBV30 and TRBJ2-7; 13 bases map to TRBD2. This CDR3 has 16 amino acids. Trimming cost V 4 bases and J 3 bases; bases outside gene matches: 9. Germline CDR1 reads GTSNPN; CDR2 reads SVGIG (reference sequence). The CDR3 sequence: CAWTGLAGEVFYEQYF. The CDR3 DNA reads TGTGCCTGGACCGGACTAGCGGGAGAGGTTTTCTACGAGCAGTACTTC.

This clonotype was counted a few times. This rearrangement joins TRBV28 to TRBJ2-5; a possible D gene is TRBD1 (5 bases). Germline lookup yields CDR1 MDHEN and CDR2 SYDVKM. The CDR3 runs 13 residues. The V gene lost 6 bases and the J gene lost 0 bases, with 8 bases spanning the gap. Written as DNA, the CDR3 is TGTGCCAGCAGAAGACAGTACCAAGAGACCCAGTACTTC. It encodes CASRRQYQETQYF.

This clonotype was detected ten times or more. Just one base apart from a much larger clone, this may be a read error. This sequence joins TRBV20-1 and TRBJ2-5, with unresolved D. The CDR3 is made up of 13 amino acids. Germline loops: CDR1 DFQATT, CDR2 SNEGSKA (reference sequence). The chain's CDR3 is CSARVSPQDTQYF. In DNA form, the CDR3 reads TGCAGTGCTAGAGTTAGCCCACAAGATACCCAGTACTTC.

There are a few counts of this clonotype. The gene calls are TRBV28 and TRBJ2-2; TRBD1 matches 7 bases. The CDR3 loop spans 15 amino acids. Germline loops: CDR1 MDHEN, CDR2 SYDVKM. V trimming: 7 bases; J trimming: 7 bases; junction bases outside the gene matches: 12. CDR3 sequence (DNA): TGTGCCAGCACCAACCCTACAGGGGCGAACGGGGAGCTGTTTTTT. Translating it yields CASTNPTGANGELFF.